Listed below are T cell receptor beta chains from one sample, sequenced in a study of tumor-infiltrating lymphocytes in localized non-small cell lung cancer. Method: immunoSEQ multiplex PCR; TCRdb's copy keeps in-frame clones and lacks some. The data show approximately 12,000 clones, roughly four fifths seen once. The sequenced sample consisted of uninvolved lung tissue not adjacent to the tumor. These receptor sequences come from a human donor with non-small cell lung cancer. Each CDR3 is given with its conserved first and last residue. D genes are given only for firm matches. The size of a clone is reported for some rows only, either as once, few or many, or as a class for expanded clones.

j_call v_call clone_size d_call cdr3_aa cdr3_nt
TRBJ1-6 TRBV9 once . CASSAQGRDNSPLHF TGTGCCAGCAGCGCTCAGGGAAGGGATAATTCACCCCTCCACTTT
TRBJ2-7 TRBV6-6 . . CASSYEAATYEQYF TGTGCCAGCAGTTACGAGGCTGCTACCTACGAGCAGTACTTC
TRBJ2-7 TRBV19 . TRBD1 CASSPGQGIYEQYF TGTGCCAGTAGTCCGGGACAGGGTATCTACGAGCAGTACTTC
TRBJ1-2 TRBV28 . . CASSPRGGANYGYTF TGTGCCAGCAGTCCTCGGGGGGGAGCTAACTATGGCTACACCTTC
TRBJ1-2 TRBV10-3 . TRBD1 CAISEPTGVGGYTF TGTGCCATCAGTGAGCCGACAGGGGTGGGCGGCTACACCTTC
TRBJ1-4 TRBV6-1 . . CASSEGGGPNEKLFF TGTGCCAGCAGTGAAGGGGGGGGTCCTAATGAAAAACTGTTTTTT
TRBJ1-3 TRBV7-2 . . CASSLGLGTLNTIYF TGTGCCAGCAGCTTAGGACTAGGGACACTAAACACCATATATTTT
TRBJ2-3 TRBV11-2 medium-sized . CASSLDGQGIRADTQYF TGTGCCAGCAGCTTAGATGGGCAGGGCATTCGGGCAGATACGCAGTATTTT
TRBJ2-7 TRBV11-3 . TRBD1 CASSRQGGNYEQYF TGTGCCAGCAGCCGACAGGGGGGGAACTACGAGCAGTACTTC
TRBJ1-1 TRBV7-9 . . CASSFAAGNTEAFF TGTGCCAGCAGCTTTGCGGCAGGGAACACTGAAGCTTTCTTT
TRBJ2-1 TRBV6-1 . . CASSEASGGYNEQFF TGTGCCAGCAGTGAAGCGTCCGGGGGCTACAATGAGCAGTTCTTC
TRBJ2-7 TRBV7-5 few . CARSLNRDSPTYEQYF TGTGCCAGAAGCCTCAACAGGGATAGTCCAACCTACGAGCAGTACTTC
TRBJ2-7 TRBV2 . . CASSRFRDPSYEQYF TGTGCCAGCAGCCGGTTCAGGGATCCCTCCTACGAGCAGTACTTC
TRBJ2-6 TRBV2 . . CASSATVGANVLTF TGTGCCAGCAGTGCAACGGTAGGGGCCAACGTCCTGACTTTC
TRBJ2-7 TRBV18 . . CASSPWTVSSSYEQYF TGTGCCAGCTCACCCTGGACGGTTTCTAGCTCCTACGAGCAGTACTTC
TRBJ2-2 TRBV2 . . CASSEGTNTGELFF TGTGCCAGCAGTGAGGGGACGAACACCGGGGAGCTGTTTTTT
TRBJ1-1 TRBV7-9 few . CASSLGGQRNTEAFF TGTGCCAGCAGCTTAGGAGGCCAGAGGAACACTGAAGCTTTCTTT
TRBJ1-3 TRBV4-3 . . CASSQDLLASGNTIYF TGCGCCAGCAGCCAAGATCTTTTAGCATCTGGAAACACCATATATTTT
TRBJ1-6 TRBV6-6 few TRBD1 CASMRQGVNSPLHF TGTGCCAGCATGCGACAGGGAGTTAATTCACCCCTCCACTTT
TRBJ2-1 TRBV28 . TRBD2 CASSTSGGAHEQFF TGTGCCAGCAGTACCAGCGGGGGGGCCCATGAGCAGTTCTTC
TRBJ1-1 TRBV7-2 . . CASSLARGQTEAFF TGTGCCAGCAGCCTCGCCCGGGGGCAGACTGAAGCTTTCTTT
TRBJ1-4 TRBV5-4 . . CASSLRQANEKLFF TGTGCCAGCAGCTTGAGGCAGGCTAATGAAAAACTGTTTTTT
TRBJ2-1 TRBV19 . TRBD2 CASSTPGSGAYNEQFF TGTGCCAGTAGTACCCCTGGTAGCGGGGCCTACAATGAGCAGTTCTTC
TRBJ2-1 TRBV27 once TRBD1 CASSPPGQGLNEQFF TGTGCCAGCAGTCCTCCGGGACAGGGCCTCAATGAGCAGTTCTTC
TRBJ2-7 TRBV6-5 . . CASRESGGRADEQYF TGTGCCAGCAGGGAGTCTGGGGGCCGTGCGGACGAGCAGTACTTC
TRBJ1-2 TRBV5-1 . . CASSLTGTDYGYTF TGCGCCAGCAGCTTAACCGGGACGGACTATGGCTACACCTTC
TRBJ2-2 TRBV29-1 . . CSVPGRANTGELFF TGCAGCGTTCCCGGAAGGGCTAACACCGGGGAGCTGTTTTTT
TRBJ1-6 TRBV7-2 . TRBD1 CASSPDRGQTLHF TGTGCCAGCAGCCCAGACAGGGGGCAAACCCTCCACTTT
TRBJ2-2 TRBV25-1 . TRBD1 CASSEWGQGAQTGELFF TGTGCCAGCAGTGAATGGGGACAGGGGGCTCAGACCGGGGAGCTGTTTTTT
TRBJ2-1 TRBV14 . TRBD2 CASSLLPSGVYNEQFF TGTGCCAGCAGCCTCCTCCCTAGCGGGGTGTACAATGAGCAGTTCTTC
TRBJ1-1 TRBV30 . . CAWRVSGDPEAFF TGTGCCTGGAGGGTTTCAGGGGACCCTGAAGCTTTCTTT
TRBJ2-2 TRBV4-3 . TRBD2 CASSAQASGGSAGELFF TGCGCCAGCAGCGCCCAAGCTAGCGGGGGGTCTGCCGGGGAGCTGTTTTTT
TRBJ1-2 TRBV4-3 . . CASSQRRLNYGYTF TGCGCCAGTAGCCAACGACGACTTAACTATGGCTACACCTTC
TRBJ2-7 TRBV2 . TRBD2 CASSYSGGGYEQYF TGTGCCAGCAGTTATAGCGGGGGAGGCTACGAGCAGTACTTC
TRBJ2-7 TRBV6-6 . . CASSYSPGSSYEQYF TGTGCCAGCAGTTACTCTCCGGGCTCTTCCTACGAGCAGTACTTC
TRBJ2-6 TRBV7-8 . . CASSLALGSGANVLTF TGTGCCAGCAGCTTAGCGCTGGGCTCTGGGGCCAACGTCCTGACTTTC
TRBJ1-5 TRBV19 . TRBD1 CASSILARGGGRNQPQHF TGTGCCAGTAGTATTCTGGCCAGGGGGGGAGGGCGCAATCAGCCCCAGCATTTT
TRBJ1-2 TRBV7-2 once TRBD1 CASSLAGQGRSGYTF TGTGCCAGCAGCTTAGCGGGACAGGGGCGCTCTGGCTACACCTTC
TRBJ2-1 TRBV7-2 . TRBD2 CASSSLAGGAYNEQFF TGTGCCAGCAGCTCCTTAGCGGGGGGGGCCTACAATGAGCAGTTCTTC
TRBJ2-7 TRBV6-5 . . CASNVGYEQYF TGTGCCAGCAACGTCGGGTACGAGCAGTACTTC
TRBJ1-2 TRBV30 . . CAWSIGVYGYTF TGTGCCTGGAGTATAGGAGTCTATGGCTACACCTTC
TRBJ1-2 TRBV7-2 . . CASSTGTGSNYGYTF TGTGCCAGCAGCACGGGGACGGGTAGTAACTATGGCTACACCTTC
TRBJ2-5 TRBV11-3 . . CASSPGDHGAQYF TGTGCCAGCAGCCCAGGGGACCATGGGGCCCAGTACTTC
TRBJ2-7 TRBV2 . . CASSERYEQYF TGTGCCAGCAGTGAAAGGTACGAGCAGTACTTC
TRBJ1-4 TRBV28 . . CASSTDEPTNEKLFF TGTGCCAGCAGTACAGACGAGCCAACTAATGAAAAACTGTTTTTT
TRBJ2-7 TRBV2 . . CASVDGQSSYEQYF TGTGCCAGCGTGGACGGACAGAGCTCCTACGAGCAGTACTTC
TRBJ1-2 TRBV6-5 . . CASSQGHENGYTF TGTGCCAGCAGCCAAGGACATGAGAATGGCTACACCTTC
TRBJ2-2 TRBV11-2 . . CASSSAGLAVNTGELFF TGTGCCAGCAGCTCCGCGGGTTTGGCGGTGAACACCGGGGAGCTGTTTTTT
TRBJ1-6 TRBV15 . TRBD1 CATTGQGNSPLHF TGTGCCACCACCGGACAGGGGAATTCACCCCTCCACTTT
TRBJ2-2 TRBV4-2 . . CASSPDGRAITGELFF TGTGCCAGCAGCCCAGATGGCAGGGCGATCACCGGGGAGCTGTTTTTT
TRBJ1-5 TRBV5-1 . . CASSLGGISQPQHF TGCGCCAGCAGCTTGGGAGGGATAAGTCAGCCCCAGCATTTT
TRBJ2-7 TRBV6-1 . . CASSERMSLLSYEQYF TGTGCCAGCAGTGAAAGGATGAGTCTTTTATCCTACGAGCAGTACTTC
TRBJ2-7 TRBV5-1 few . CASSLGGMSSYEQYF TGCGCCAGCAGCTTGGGGGGGATGAGCTCCTACGAGCAGTACTTC
TRBJ1-1 TRBV15 . . CATSRDRQTEAFF TGTGCCACCAGCAGAGACAGGCAAACTGAAGCTTTCTTT
TRBJ2-7 TRBV7-2 . TRBD1 CASSPGQDSYEQYF TGTGCCAGCAGCCCGGGACAGGATTCCTACGAGCAGTACTTC